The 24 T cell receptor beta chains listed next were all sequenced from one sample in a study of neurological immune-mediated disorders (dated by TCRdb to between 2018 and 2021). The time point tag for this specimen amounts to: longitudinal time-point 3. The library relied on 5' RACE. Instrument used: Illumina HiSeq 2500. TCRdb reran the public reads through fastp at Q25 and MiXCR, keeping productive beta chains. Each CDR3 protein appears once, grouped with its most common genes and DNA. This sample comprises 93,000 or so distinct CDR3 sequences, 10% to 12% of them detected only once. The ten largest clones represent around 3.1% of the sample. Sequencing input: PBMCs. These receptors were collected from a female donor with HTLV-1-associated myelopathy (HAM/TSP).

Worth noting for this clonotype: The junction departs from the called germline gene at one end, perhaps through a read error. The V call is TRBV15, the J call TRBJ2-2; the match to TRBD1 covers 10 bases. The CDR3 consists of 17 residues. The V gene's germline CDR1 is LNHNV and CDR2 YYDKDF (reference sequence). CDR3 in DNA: TGTGCTACCAGCAGATCTTCGGACAGGGGGAAAACCGGGGAGCTGTTTTTT. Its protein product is CATSRSSDRGKTGELFF.

The CDR3, as DNA: TGCAGTGCCCGCGGAAATGGGGCGAACACCGGGGAGCTGTTTTTT. This codes for CSARGNGANTGELFF. The V and J genes are TRBV20-1 and TRBJ2-2; no clear D. V was cut by 6 bases and J by 0 bases, with 14 bases left in between. The CDR3 runs 15 residues. The germline CDR1 and CDR2 sequences are DFQATT and SNEGSKA (reference sequence).

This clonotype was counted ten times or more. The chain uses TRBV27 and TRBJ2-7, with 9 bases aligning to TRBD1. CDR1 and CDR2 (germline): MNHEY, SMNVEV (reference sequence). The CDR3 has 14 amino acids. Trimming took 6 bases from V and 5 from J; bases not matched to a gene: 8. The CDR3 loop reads CASSLQDRGHEQYF. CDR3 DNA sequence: TGTGCCAGCAGCCTACAGGACAGGGGCCACGAGCAGTACTTC.

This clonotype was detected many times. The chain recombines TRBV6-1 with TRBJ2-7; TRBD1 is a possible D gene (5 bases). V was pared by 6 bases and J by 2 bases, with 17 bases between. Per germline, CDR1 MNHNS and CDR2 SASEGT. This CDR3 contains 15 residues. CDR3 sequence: CASRQARFATYEQYF. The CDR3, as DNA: TGTGCCAGCAGACAGGCCCGGTTCGCTACCTACGAGCAGTACTTC.

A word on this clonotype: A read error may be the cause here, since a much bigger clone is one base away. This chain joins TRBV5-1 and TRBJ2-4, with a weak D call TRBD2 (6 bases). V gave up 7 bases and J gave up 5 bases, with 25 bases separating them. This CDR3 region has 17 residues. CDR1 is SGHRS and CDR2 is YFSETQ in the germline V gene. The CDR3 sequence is CASQASEGRWVQNIQYF. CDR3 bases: TGCGCCAGCCAAGCTAGCGAGGGACGGTGGGTCCAAAACATTCAGTACTTC.

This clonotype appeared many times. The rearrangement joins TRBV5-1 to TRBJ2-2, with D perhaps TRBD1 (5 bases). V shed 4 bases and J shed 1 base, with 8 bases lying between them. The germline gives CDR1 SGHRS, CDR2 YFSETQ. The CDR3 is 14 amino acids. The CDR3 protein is CASSDGQNTGELFF. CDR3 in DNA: TGCGCCAGCAGCGATGGACAGAACACCGGGGAGCTGTTTTTT. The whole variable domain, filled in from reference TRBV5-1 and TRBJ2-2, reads KAGVTQTPRYLIKTRGQQVTLSCSPISGHRSVSWYQQTPGQGLQFLFEYFSETQRNKGNFPGRFSGRQFSNSRSEMNVSTLELGDSALYLCASSDGQNTGELFFGEGSRLTVL.

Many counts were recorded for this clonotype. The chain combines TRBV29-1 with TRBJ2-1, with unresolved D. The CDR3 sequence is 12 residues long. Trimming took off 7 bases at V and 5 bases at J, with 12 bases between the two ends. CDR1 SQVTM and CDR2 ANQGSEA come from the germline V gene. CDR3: CSADPYNNEQFF. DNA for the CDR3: TGCAGCGCCGACCCCTACAACAATGAGCAGTTCTTC.

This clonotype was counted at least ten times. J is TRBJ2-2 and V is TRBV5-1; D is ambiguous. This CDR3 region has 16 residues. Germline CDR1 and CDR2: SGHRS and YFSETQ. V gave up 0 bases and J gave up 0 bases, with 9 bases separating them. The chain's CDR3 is CASSLGPAANTGELFF. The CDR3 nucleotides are TGCGCCAGCAGCTTGGGCCCGGCGGCGAACACCGGGGAGCTGTTTTTT.

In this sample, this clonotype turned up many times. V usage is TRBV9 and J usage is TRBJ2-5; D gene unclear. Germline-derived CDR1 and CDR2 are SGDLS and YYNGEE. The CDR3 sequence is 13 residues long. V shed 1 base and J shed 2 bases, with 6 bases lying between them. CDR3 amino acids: CASSVSPQETQYF. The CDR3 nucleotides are TGTGCCAGCAGCGTATCCCCTCAAGAGACCCAGTACTTC.

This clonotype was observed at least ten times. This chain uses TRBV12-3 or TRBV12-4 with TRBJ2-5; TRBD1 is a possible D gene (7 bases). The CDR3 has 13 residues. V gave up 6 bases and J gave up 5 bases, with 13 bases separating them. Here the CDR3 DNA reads TGTGCCAGCAGGACCTCAGGGGGGGAGACCCAGTACTTC. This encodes CASRTSGGETQYF.

CDR3 DNA: TGTGCCAGCAGCCCGGAGGGCGGGAGGGTAAAAGCCAAAAACATTCAGTACTTC. It is translated as CASSPEGGRVKAKNIQYF. V gene TRBV27 combines with J gene TRBJ2-4, with 9 bases identical to TRBD2. Germline CDR1 MNHEY, CDR2 SMNVEV (reference sequence). Trimming took 6 bases from V and 0 from J; bases not matched to a gene: 12. The CDR3 spans 18 residues.

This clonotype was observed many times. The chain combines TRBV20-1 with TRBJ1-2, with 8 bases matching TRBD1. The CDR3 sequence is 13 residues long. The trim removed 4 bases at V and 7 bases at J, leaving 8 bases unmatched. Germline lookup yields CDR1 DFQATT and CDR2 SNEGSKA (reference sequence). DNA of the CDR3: TGCAGTGCTACCCAGGGGGCCCGGGGTGGCTACACCTTC. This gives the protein CSATQGARGGYTF.

In DNA, the CDR3 is TGCGCCAGCAGCTTGGGAGAATGGGGTAACACTGAAGCTTTCTTT. Translated, it gives CASSLGEWGNTEAFF. The chain employs TRBV5-1 and TRBJ1-1; D is uncertain. The CDR3 contains 15 residues. Germline lookup yields CDR1 SGHRS and CDR2 YFSETQ. Trimming cost V 0 bases and J 2 bases, with 11 bases left between them. Filled out from reference TRBV5-1 and TRBJ1-1, the complete variable domain reads KAGVTQTPRYLIKTRGQQVTLSCSPISGHRSVSWYQQTPGQGLQFLFEYFSETQRNKGNFPGRFSGRQFSNSRSEMNVSTLELGDSALYLCASSLGEWGNTEAFFGQGTRLTVV.

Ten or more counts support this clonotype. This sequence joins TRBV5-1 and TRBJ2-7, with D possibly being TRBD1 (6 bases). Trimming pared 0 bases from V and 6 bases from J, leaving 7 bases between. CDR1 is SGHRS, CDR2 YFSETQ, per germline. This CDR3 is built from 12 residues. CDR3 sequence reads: CASSLEGGEQYF. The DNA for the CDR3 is TGCGCCAGCAGCTTGGAAGGGGGCGAGCAGTACTTC.

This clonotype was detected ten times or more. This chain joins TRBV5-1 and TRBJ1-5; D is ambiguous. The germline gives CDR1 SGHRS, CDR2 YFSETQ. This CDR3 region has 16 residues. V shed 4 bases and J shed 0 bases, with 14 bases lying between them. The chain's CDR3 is CASSRPLDHSNQPQHF. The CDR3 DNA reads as TGCGCCAGCAGCCGGCCGTTGGATCATAGCAATCAGCCCCAGCATTTT.

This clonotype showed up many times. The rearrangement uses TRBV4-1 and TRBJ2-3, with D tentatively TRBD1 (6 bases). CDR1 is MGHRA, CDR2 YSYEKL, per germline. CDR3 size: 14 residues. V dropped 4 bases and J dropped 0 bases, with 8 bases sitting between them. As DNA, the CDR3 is TGCGCCAGCAGCCCTACAGGGAGCACAGATACGCAGTATTTT. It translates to CASSPTGSTDTQYF.

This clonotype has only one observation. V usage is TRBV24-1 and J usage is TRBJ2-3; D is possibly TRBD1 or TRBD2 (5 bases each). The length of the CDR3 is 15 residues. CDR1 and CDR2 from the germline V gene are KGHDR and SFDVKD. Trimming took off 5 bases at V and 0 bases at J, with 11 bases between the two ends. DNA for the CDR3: TGTGCCACCAGTGTCGGGACCTTGAGCACAGATACGCAGTATTTT. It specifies CATSVGTLSTDTQYF.

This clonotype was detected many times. The CDR3 coding sequence is TGCGCCAGCAGCTTCCGGGACAGCGCCTACGAGCAGTACTTC. The encoded protein is CASSFRDSAYEQYF. V is TRBV5-1 and J is TRBJ2-7, with 7 nucleotides matching TRBD1. Trimming took 2 bases from V and 2 from J; bases not matched to a gene: 4. The CDR3 is made up of 14 amino acids. The V gene's germline CDR1 is SGHRS and CDR2 YFSETQ.

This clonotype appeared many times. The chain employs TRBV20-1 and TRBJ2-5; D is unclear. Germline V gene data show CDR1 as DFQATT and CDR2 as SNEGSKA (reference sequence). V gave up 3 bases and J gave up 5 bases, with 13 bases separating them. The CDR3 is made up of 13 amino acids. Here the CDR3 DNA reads TGCAGTGCTAGCTTGCAGTTCCGGGAGACCCAGTACTTC. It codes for CSASLQFRETQYF.

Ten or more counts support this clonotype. The CDR3 spells CAISRANEQFF. In DNA form, the CDR3 reads TGTGCCATCAGTAGGGCAAATGAGCAGTTCTTC. The chain carries TRBV10-3 and TRBJ2-1; D call uncertain. The germline V gene encodes CDR1 ENHRY and CDR2 SYGVKD. CDR3 length equals 11 residues. V was clipped by 5 bases and J by 7 bases, with 6 bases between them.

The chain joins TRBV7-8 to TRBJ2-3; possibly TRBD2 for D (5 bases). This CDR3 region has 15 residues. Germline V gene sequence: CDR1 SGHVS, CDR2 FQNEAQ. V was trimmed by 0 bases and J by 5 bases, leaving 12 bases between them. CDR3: CASSLARVDRDTQYF. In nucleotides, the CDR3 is TGTGCCAGCAGCTTAGCGAGGGTAGACCGAGATACGCAGTATTTT.

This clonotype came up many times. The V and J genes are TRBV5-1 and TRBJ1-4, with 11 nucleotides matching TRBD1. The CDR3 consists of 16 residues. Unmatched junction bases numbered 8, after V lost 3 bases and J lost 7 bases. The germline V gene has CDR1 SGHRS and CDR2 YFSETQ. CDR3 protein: CASSSGTGGRTEKLFF. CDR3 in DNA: TGCGCCAGCAGCTCCGGGACAGGGGGACGTACTGAAAAACTGTTTTTT.

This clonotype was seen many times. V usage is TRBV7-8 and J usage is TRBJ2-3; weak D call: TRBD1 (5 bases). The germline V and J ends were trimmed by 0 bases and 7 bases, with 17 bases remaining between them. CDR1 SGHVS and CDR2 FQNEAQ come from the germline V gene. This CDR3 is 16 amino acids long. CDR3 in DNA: TGTGCCAGCAGCTTAGCGTTGGACACGGTGACGAATACGCAGTATTTT. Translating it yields CASSLALDTVTNTQYF.

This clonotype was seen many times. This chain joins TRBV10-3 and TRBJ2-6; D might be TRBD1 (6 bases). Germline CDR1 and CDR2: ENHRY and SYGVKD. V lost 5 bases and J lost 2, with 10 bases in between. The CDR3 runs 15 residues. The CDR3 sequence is CAISPGVAGANVLTF. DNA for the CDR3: TGTGCCATCAGTCCAGGGGTGGCTGGGGCCAACGTCCTGACTTTC.